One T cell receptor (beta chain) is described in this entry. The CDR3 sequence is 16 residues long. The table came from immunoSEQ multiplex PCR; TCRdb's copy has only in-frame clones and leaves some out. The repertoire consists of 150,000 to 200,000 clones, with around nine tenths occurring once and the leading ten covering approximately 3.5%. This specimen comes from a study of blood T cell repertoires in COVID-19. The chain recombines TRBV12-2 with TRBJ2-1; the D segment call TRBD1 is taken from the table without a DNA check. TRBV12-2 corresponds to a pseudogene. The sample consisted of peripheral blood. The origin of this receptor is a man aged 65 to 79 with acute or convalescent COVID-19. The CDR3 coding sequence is TGTGCAAGTCGCTCAAGAAGGCCATTACAGTACAATGAGCAGTTCTTC. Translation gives CASRSRRPLQYNEQFF.